The 30 T cell receptor beta chains presented below share a single source sample, sequenced in a study of CD8+ T cells in alopecia areata. Treatment described: oral pan-JAK inhibitor, 5-10 mg twice daily. cDNA prepared by RNA extraction and subsequent reverse transcription served as the template for sequencing. Profiled with immunoSEQ multiplex PCR; TCRdb holds only in-frame clones, not every one. The sample holds about 140,000 clones; approximately 90% are singletons and the top ten take approximately 13%. Specimen: CD8+ T cells sorted from blood, collected at week 4, from a patient treated with tofacitinib. These receptors originate from a human donor with alopecia areata.

This rearrangement joins TRBV6-6 to TRBJ2-3; 9 bases agree with TRBD1. CDR1 is MNHNY and CDR2 is SVGAGI in the germline V gene (reference sequence). This CDR3 has 16 residues. V was clipped by 2 bases and J by 3 bases; unmatched bases: 6. CDR3 sequence: CASSYSGTGLTDTQYF. Here the CDR3 DNA reads TGTGCCAGCAGTTACAGCGGGACAGGGCTGACAGATACGCAGTATTTT.

The rearrangement links TRBV13 to TRBJ2-1; the D call may be TRBD1 or TRBD2 (5 bases each). CDR1 is PRHDT, CDR2 FYEKMQ, per germline (reference sequence). The V and J ends lost 5 bases and 3 bases respectively, with 17 bases between them. The CDR3 spans 16 residues. CDR3 coding DNA: TGTGCCAGCAGCCGCCGAACGGGGCGGATCTACAATGAGCAGTTCTTC. Its translation: CASSRRTGRIYNEQFF.

The chain couples TRBV15 to TRBJ2-1, with 7 bases matching TRBD2. The CDR3 extends over 17 amino acids. V shed 3 bases and J 2 bases; nucleotides not matched to a gene: 10. Germline loops: CDR1 LNHNV, CDR2 YYDKDF (reference sequence). In DNA form, the CDR3 reads TGTGCCACCAGCAGTAGTAAAGGGGCGGGAGCCTACAATGAGCAGTTCTTC. It specifies CATSSSKGAGAYNEQFF. The variable domain in full, completed from reference TRBV15 and TRBJ2-1, reads DAMVIQNPRYQVTQFGKPVTLSCSQTLNHNVMYWYQQKSSQAPKLLFHYYDKDFNNEADTPDNFQSRRPNTSFCFLDIRSPGLGDTAMYLCATSSSKGAGAYNEQFFGPGTRLTVL.

This clone has more than one count but fewer than ten. The V gene is TRBV6-1, the J gene TRBJ2-7, with TRBD1 matching 9 bases. The germline V gene has CDR1 MNHNS and CDR2 SASEGT. There are 16 residues in the CDR3. The trim removed 0 bases at V and 1 base at J, leaving 4 bases unmatched. The CDR3 is CASSEASGTGSYEQYF. In DNA form, the CDR3 reads TGTGCCAGCAGTGAAGCTTCCGGGACAGGGTCCTACGAGCAGTACTTC.

The chain couples TRBV7-8 to TRBJ2-7, with D unresolved. Per germline, CDR1 SGHVS and CDR2 FQNEAQ. The V end was cut by 2 bases, the J end by 3 bases, with 11 bases between. The CDR3 runs 14 residues. DNA for the CDR3: TGTGCCAGCAGCTTATCTGGGGAAGACTACGAGCAGTACTTC. Translated: CASSLSGEDYEQYF.

The chain joins TRBV19 to TRBJ2-5, with 11 bases lining up with TRBD2. The germline gives CDR1 LNHDA, CDR2 SQIVND (reference sequence). The CDR3 is 15 residues long. V lost 3 bases to trimming and J lost 5 bases; unmatched junction nucleotides: 5. The CDR3 DNA sequence: TGTGCCAGTAGTATTGTCACTAGCGGGGGTGAGACCCAGTACTTC. Translation gives CASSIVTSGGETQYF.

CDR3 DNA: TGTGCCAGCAGCTCGACAGGGGGCGGGACTGAAGCTTTCTTT. It codes for CASSSTGGGTEAFF. The chain carries TRBV7-9 and TRBJ1-1, with TRBD1 identical over 10 bases. This CDR3 is built from 14 residues. Per the germline V gene, CDR1 is SEHNR and CDR2 is FQNEAQ (reference sequence). J lost 5 bases, V lost 4 bases, and 4 bases had no gene match.

The chain recombines TRBV5-1 with TRBJ2-3, with 8 bases matching TRBD2. CDR3 size: 16 residues. The V gene's germline CDR1 is SGHRS and CDR2 YFSETQ. V shed 4 bases and J 6 bases; nucleotides not matched to a gene: 13. CDR3 nucleotide sequence: TGCGCCAGCAGCCACGCCCCAGCGGGGGAGTTGGATACGCAGTATTTT. It encodes CASSHAPAGELDTQYF.

The V call is TRBV29-1, the J call TRBJ2-1, with 8 nucleotides matching TRBD2. Unmatched junction bases numbered 8, after V lost 2 bases and J lost 8 bases. Germline values: CDR1 SQVTM, CDR2 ANQGSEA. The CDR3 is 14 residues long. CDR3 DNA: TGCAGCGTTGAAAGAACTAGCGGTGGCGATGAGCAGTTCTTC. Encoded protein: CSVERTSGGDEQFF.

The table lists this clone with a count of one. The same CDR3 arises from other DNA sequences in this sample as well. The chain joins TRBV27 to TRBJ2-1; the D is unclear. Trimming left V 0 bases short and J 5 bases short, with 5 bases between. The CDR3 contains 13 residues. Germline CDR1 reads MNHEY; CDR2 reads SMNVEV (reference sequence). The chain's CDR3 is CASSLSVHNEQFF. The DNA of the CDR3 is TGTGCCAGCAGTTTATCGGTCCACAATGAGCAGTTCTTC.

The chain carries TRBV2 and TRBJ2-7; weak D call: TRBD2 (6 bases). Germline-derived CDR1 and CDR2 are SNHLY and FYNNEI. The CDR3 contains 14 residues. The V end was cut by 1 base, the J end by 4 bases, with 11 bases between. The CDR3, as DNA: TGTGCCAGCAGTGAAGGGGAGGAGAAGTACGAGCAGTACTTC. This codes for CASSEGEEKYEQYF. Full variable domain (missing parts from reference TRBV2 and TRBJ2-7): EPEVTQTPSHQVTQMGQEVILRCVPISNHLYFYWYRQILGQKVEFLVSFYNNEISEKSEIFDDQFSVERPDGSNFTLKIRSTKLEDSAMYFCASSEGEEKYEQYFGPGTRLTVT.

The rearrangement links TRBV9 to TRBJ1-2; D gene ambiguous. Per the germline V gene, CDR1 is SGDLS and CDR2 is YYNGEE. The CDR3 loop spans 13 amino acids. The V end lost 3 bases, the J end lost 5 bases, and 11 bases lay between the germline ends. The CDR3 here is CASSGTPGYGYTF. In DNA, the CDR3 is TGTGCCAGCAGCGGAACCCCGGGATATGGCTACACCTTC.

V is TRBV4-2 and J is TRBJ2-7; no reliable D call. Trimming stripped 1 base from V and 0 bases from J, with 7 bases between. The CDR3 is 14 residues long. Looked up from germline, CDR1 is LGHNA and CDR2 is YNFKEQ. The CDR3 nucleotides read TGTGCCAGCAGCCAAGTAGAAAACTCCTACGAGCAGTACTTC. Translation: CASSQVENSYEQYF.

The chain recombines TRBV27 with TRBJ2-1, with D perhaps TRBD2 (6 bases). The germline V gene has CDR1 MNHEY and CDR2 SMNVEV (reference sequence). This CDR3 is built from 16 residues. Trimming took off 5 bases at V and 4 bases at J, with 18 bases between the two ends. CDR3 sequence (DNA): TGTGCCAGCAGTACCCAAGGGAGCGGGTATTACAATGAGCAGTTCTTC. Translating gives CASSTQGSGYYNEQFF.

The V call is TRBV4-1, the J call TRBJ2-1; 13 nucleotides align to TRBD2. Per the germline V gene, CDR1 is MGHRA and CDR2 is YSYEKL. This CDR3 region has 18 residues. Trimming at V came to 3 bases and at J to 5 bases, leaving 10 bases not matched to a gene. The CDR3 DNA is TGCGCCAGCAGCCATGAACTAGCGGGAGGGATCCCCCACAATGAGCAGTTCTTC. Its protein product is CASSHELAGGIPHNEQFF.

The rearrangement uses TRBV18 and TRBJ2-5, with TRBD2 matching 14 bases. Germline values: CDR1 KGHSH, CDR2 LQKENI. The CDR3 loop spans 18 amino acids. J gave up 4 bases and V 3 bases, and 10 bases lay outside the gene matches. DNA of the CDR3: TGTGCCAGCTCACCCCTCGGACTAGCGGGAGGAAGACGAGAGACCCAGTACTTC. Encoded protein: CASSPLGLAGGRRETQYF.

This chain uses TRBV2 with TRBJ2-1, with 7 positions matching TRBD2. The CDR3 sequence is 19 residues long. Germline lookup yields CDR1 SNHLY and CDR2 FYNNEI. The V segment lost 1 base and the J segment 7 bases; nucleotides outside the gene matches: 19. The CDR3 spells CASSEGSSTGGRYYNEQFF. CDR3 DNA sequence: TGTGCCAGCAGTGAAGGTTCCTCAACTGGCGGGAGATATTATAATGAGCAGTTCTTC.

The chain combines TRBV7-2 with TRBJ1-5; D might be TRBD1 (6 bases). Trimming shortened V by 6 bases and J by 7 bases, and 13 bases separated the two germline ends. The CDR3 extends over 13 amino acids. CDR1 SGHTA and CDR2 FQGNSA come from the germline V gene. The CDR3 here is CASSWGPGQPQHF. The CDR3 DNA reads TGTGCCAGCAGTTGGGGGCCAGGGCAGCCCCAGCATTTT. The whole variable domain, remainder taken from reference TRBV7-2 and TRBJ1-5, is GAGVSQSPSNKVTEKGKDVELRCDPISGHTALYWYRQSLGQGLEFLIYFQGNSAPDKSGLPSDRFSAERTGGSVSTLTIQRTQQEDSAVYLCASSWGPGQPQHFGDGTRLSIL.

This clone came up once. This rearrangement joins TRBV6-5 to TRBJ2-7; D remains ambiguous. The V gene lost 4 bases and the J gene lost 2 bases, with 15 bases spanning the gap. Germline values: CDR1 MNHEY, CDR2 SVGAGI. The CDR3 covers 15 residues. The CDR3 DNA is TGTGCCAGCAGTTTGGGGATGGGCTGGCCCTACGAGCAGTACTTC. Its protein is CASSLGMGWPYEQYF.

The V call is TRBV29-1, the J call TRBJ2-1; D remains unclear. The germline V and J ends were trimmed by 7 bases and 5 bases, with 6 bases remaining between them. Per germline, CDR1 SQVTM and CDR2 ANQGSEA. The CDR3 sequence is 10 residues long. The CDR3 region is CSAVNNEQFF. CDR3 bases: TGCAGCGCCGTTAACAATGAGCAGTTCTTC.

This clone has a single count. The chain uses TRBV7-6 and TRBJ2-7, with 8 bases fitting TRBD1. The J segment lost 6 bases and the V segment lost 1 base, leaving 11 bases of the junction unmatched. This CDR3 is built from 16 residues. Germline V gene lookup returns CDR1 SGHVS and CDR2 FNYEAQ. The CDR3 sequence is CASSLGGVQGATEQYF. CDR3 bases: TGTGCCAGCAGCTTAGGAGGGGTGCAGGGGGCGACCGAGCAGTACTTC.

This sequence joins TRBV7-9 and TRBJ2-7; unclear D gene. V was trimmed by 5 bases and J by 1 base, leaving 9 bases between them. CDR1 SEHNR and CDR2 FQNEAQ come from the germline V gene (reference sequence). This CDR3 is 13 amino acids long. DNA of the CDR3: TGTGCCAGCAGCCCCGCGCCTTCCTACGAGCAGTACTTC. Translated, it gives CASSPAPSYEQYF.

This chain uses TRBV19 with TRBJ1-5; unclear D gene. V dropped 7 bases and J dropped 6 bases, with 13 bases sitting between them. Germline V gene sequence: CDR1 LNHDA, CDR2 SQIVND (reference sequence). The CDR3 consists of 13 residues. The CDR3 DNA sequence: TGTGCCAGTACCTTTGGCGGGGTTCAGCCCCAGCATTTT. Its translation is CASTFGGVQPQHF.

The V and J genes are TRBV4-1 and TRBJ2-2; 9 bases are a match to TRBD1. The CDR3 is made up of 15 amino acids. The V segment lost 2 bases and the J segment 4 bases; nucleotides outside the gene matches: 2. Germline CDR1 reads MGHRA; CDR2 reads YSYEKL. As DNA, the CDR3 is TGCGCCAGCAGCCAAATGACAGGGGGCACCGGGGAGCTGTTTTTT. This codes for CASSQMTGGTGELFF.

The chain links TRBV2 to TRBJ2-5; unclear D gene. From germline, CDR1 is SNHLY and CDR2 FYNNEI. The CDR3 totals 15 residues. With 8 bases removed from V and 2 bases from J, the gap between germline ends came to 18 bases. In DNA, the CDR3 is TGTGCCAGCTTGTATTCCGGACGGATACAAGAGACCCAGTACTTC. It is translated as CASLYSGRIQETQYF.

V and J are TRBV6-1 and TRBJ2-1, with a tentative D call TRBD2 (6 bases). Trimming pared 3 bases from V and 6 bases from J, leaving 9 bases between. Germline CDR1 reads MNHNS; CDR2 reads SASEGT. This CDR3 is built from 13 residues. The DNA of the CDR3 is TGTGCCAGCAGTGAGGGACTCCTCAATGAGCAGTTCTTC. Its protein is CASSEGLLNEQFF.

On this clone: Within the sample, other DNA sequences also encode this same CDR3. The chain carries TRBV29-1 and TRBJ2-1, with 7 positions matching TRBD1. The CDR3 is made up of 13 amino acids. The V gene's germline CDR1 is SQVTM and CDR2 ANQGSEA. CDR3 coding DNA: TGCAGTGTTTTCCGGGACAGCTACAATGAGCAGTTCTTC. Translated, it gives CSVFRDSYNEQFF.

The chain employs TRBV19 and TRBJ2-7; D is tentatively TRBD1 or TRBD2 (5 bases each). Trimming stripped 6 bases from V and 3 bases from J, with 12 bases between. CDR1 is LNHDA, CDR2 SQIVND, per germline (reference sequence). The CDR3 consists of 13 residues. Here the CDR3 DNA reads TGTGCCAGTAGCTTTGGGACGAACTACGAGCAGTACTTC. Translating gives CASSFGTNYEQYF.

This chain joins TRBV4-1 and TRBJ2-1, with a weak D call TRBD2 (5 bases). The CDR3 has 14 amino acids. The germline CDR1 and CDR2 sequences are MGHRA and YSYEKL. V lost 1 base and J 5 bases, leaving 9 bases between the germline ends. This chain's CDR3 is CASSQVLGDNEQFF. The CDR3 DNA follows: TGCGCCAGCAGCCAAGTTCTCGGGGACAATGAGCAGTTCTTC.

This sequence joins TRBV27 and TRBJ1-2; 7 nucleotides align to TRBD1. The germline gives CDR1 MNHEY, CDR2 SMNVEV (reference sequence). The CDR3 spans 12 residues. V shed 6 bases, J shed 2 bases, and the junction held 0 bases outside the gene matches. CDR3 coding DNA: TGTGCCAGCAGGGACAGGAACTATGGCTACACCTTC. Translated: CASRDRNYGYTF.